These 22 T cell receptor beta chains originate from one sample sequenced in a study of blood T cells in healthy people across ages. Then a second PCR, running roughly 7 to 12 cycles, was carried out with a sample-barcoded 5' primer and a J-beta primer mix. TCRdb reanalysed the 5' RACE reads using MiXCR and keeps one entry per CDR3 protein. The sample lists around 780,000 distinct CDR3 sequences, around 24% occurring once. These data were also filed under a second study, of T cells of mothers and their children.

Sequencing used blood. The receptors stem from a boy younger than 18 in good health.

This chain uses TRBV3-1 with TRBJ2-4, with D perhaps matching TRBD1 (5 bases). This CDR3 is built from 15 residues. CDR1 and CDR2 (germline): LGHDT, YNNKEL (reference sequence). Trimming shortened V by 3 bases and J by 6 bases, and 15 bases separated the two germline ends. The CDR3 is CASSQDKSFLNIQYF. The CDR3 DNA follows: TGTGCCAGCAGCCAGGACAAAAGTTTCCTAAACATTCAGTACTTC.

This chain connects TRBV3-1 to TRBJ2-3; 8 nucleotides match TRBD2. The CDR3 is 16 amino acids. V was clipped by 0 bases and J by 7 bases; unmatched bases: 9. Germline lookup yields CDR1 LGHDT and CDR2 YNNKEL (reference sequence). The CDR3: CASSQELAGGGNTQYF. In nucleotides, the CDR3 is TGTGCCAGCAGCCAAGAGCTGGCGGGGGGCGGAAATACGCAGTATTTT.

This clonotype was observed at least ten times. The chain combines TRBV27 with TRBJ2-1; 8 bases are a match to TRBD2. This CDR3 is built from 15 residues. Per the germline V gene, CDR1 is MNHEY and CDR2 is SMNVEV (reference sequence). Trimming cost V 2 bases and J 5 bases; bases outside gene matches: 5. The CDR3 reads CASSLVGGGNNEQFF. The CDR3 nucleotides read TGTGCCAGCAGTTTAGTCGGGGGGGGTAACAATGAGCAGTTCTTC.

The chain is built from TRBV27 and TRBJ2-5; either TRBD1 or TRBD2 may fit D (5 bases each). This CDR3 is 15 amino acids long. Germline CDR1 is MNHEY and CDR2 is SMNVEV (reference sequence). V shed 1 base and J shed 4 bases, with 13 bases lying between them. DNA for the CDR3: TGTGCCAGCAGTTTATGGGGACCTGGGGGAGAGACCCAGTACTTC. Translated: CASSLWGPGGETQYF.

This clonotype has just a few counts. CDR3 sequence: CASSLSGQGNEQYF. CDR3 in DNA: TGTGCCAGCAGCTTAAGTGGACAGGGAAACGAGCAGTACTTC. The chain is built from TRBV7-3 and TRBJ2-7; 8 positions agree with TRBD1. Germline CDR1 is SGHTA and CDR2 is FQGTGA. Losses at the gene ends were 1 base for V and 5 bases for J; bases not matched to a gene: 4. CDR3 length: 14 residues.

The table lists this clonotype with many counts. V gene TRBV7-2 combines with J gene TRBJ2-5, with 7 bases aligning to TRBD1. V lost 5 bases to trimming and J lost 5 bases; unmatched junction nucleotides: 11. The CDR3 covers 15 residues. The germline V gene has CDR1 SGHTA and CDR2 FQGNSA. This CDR3 is CASSAAGTEGETQYF. As DNA, the CDR3 is TGTGCCAGCAGCGCCGCCGGGACAGAGGGGGAGACCCAGTACTTC.

This rearrangement joins TRBV10-3 to TRBJ2-2, with D possibly TRBD1 on 5 matching bases. The CDR3 is made up of 14 amino acids. V was pared by 4 bases and J by 3 bases, with 9 bases between. Germline CDR1 and CDR2: ENHRY and SYGVKD. The CDR3 region is CAISVEGDTGELFF. Here the CDR3 DNA reads TGTGCCATCAGTGTAGAAGGGGACACCGGGGAGCTGTTTTTT.

This chain joins TRBV12-3 or TRBV12-4 and TRBJ1-2; D unclear. V gave up 6 bases and J gave up 1 base, with 12 bases separating them. CDR3 length: 14 amino acids. As DNA, the CDR3 is TGTGCCAGCAGGCTGGGTCGGAATAACTATGGCTACACCTTC. Translated: CASRLGRNNYGYTF.

The V and J genes are TRBV27 and TRBJ2-7, with 7 bases aligning to TRBD2. V shed 6 bases, J shed 2 bases, and the junction held 10 bases outside the gene matches. CDR3 length: 15 residues. Per the germline V gene, CDR1 is MNHEY and CDR2 is SMNVEV (reference sequence). CDR3 sequence (DNA): TGTGCCAGCAGCCCCAATAGCGGGCCACCCTACGAGCAGTACTTC. This codes for CASSPNSGPPYEQYF.

CDR3 in DNA: TGTGCCAGCAGTTACGGCGGGGGCGAAGGCTACACCTTC. It codes for CASSYGGGEGYTF. The V call is TRBV6-5, the J call TRBJ1-2; perhaps TRBD1 as D (6 bases). The V gene's germline CDR1 is MNHEY and CDR2 SVGAGI. The CDR3 totals 13 residues. Trimming removed 2 bases at V and 8 bases at J, with 12 bases between.

The V and J genes are TRBV25-1 and TRBJ2-7; TRBD1 matches at 11 bases. Germline assignment: CDR1 MGHDK and CDR2 SYGVNS. This CDR3 is built from 15 residues. Losses at the gene ends were 2 bases for V and 6 bases for J; bases not matched to a gene: 6. The CDR3: CASSERWTGGAEQYF. The CDR3 coding sequence is TGTGCCAGCAGTGAAAGATGGACAGGGGGCGCCGAGCAGTACTTC.

This clonotype was seen a handful of times. The genes are TRBV12-3 or TRBV12-4 and TRBJ2-1; 7 bases align to TRBD2. With V trimmed by 8 bases and J by 0 bases, 7 bases remained unmatched. The CDR3 totals 15 residues. The CDR3, as DNA: TGTGCCAGCTCCATGGGGGGGGACTCCTACAATGAGCAGTTCTTC. As protein: CASSMGGDSYNEQFF.

This clonotype was picked up a small number of times. This chain uses TRBV29-1 with TRBJ1-1, with unresolved D. This CDR3 is built from 11 residues. V was shortened by 2 bases and J by 6 bases, with 7 bases between the two germline ends. Germline V gives CDR1 SQVTM, CDR2 ANQGSEA. CDR3 DNA sequence: TGCAGCGTTGAACAGAGGGCTGAAGCTTTCTTT. Protein: CSVEQRAEAFF. The variable domain in full, completed from reference TRBV29-1 and TRBJ1-1, reads SAVISQKPSRDICQRGTSLTIQCQVDSQVTMMFWYRQQPGQSLTLIATANQGSEATYESGFVIDKFPISRPNLTFSTLTVSNMSPEDSSIYLCSVEQRAEAFFGQGTRLTVV.

The V gene is TRBV11-2, the J gene TRBJ2-1; unclear D gene. The end of the DNA is better explained by TRBJ2-5, so the J call may be wrong. The CDR3 length is 12 residues. Germline V gene lookup returns CDR1 SGHAT and CDR2 FQNNGV. CDR3 nucleotides: TGTGCCAGCACCTGGAGTAGTCAGACCCAGTACTTC. Amino acids: CASTWSSQTQYF.

This rearrangement joins TRBV5-1 to TRBJ2-5; 8 bases are shared with TRBD1. Trimming cost V 4 bases and J 5 bases; bases outside gene matches: 13. CDR1 SGHRS and CDR2 YFSETQ come from the germline V gene. The CDR3 has 16 residues. The CDR3 is CASSPDRGNLGETQYF. DNA of the CDR3: TGCGCCAGCAGCCCCGACAGGGGCAACCTCGGTGAGACCCAGTACTTC.

The chain couples TRBV11-2 to TRBJ1-5; no clear D. Trimming stripped 2 bases from V and 3 bases from J, with 11 bases between. CDR3 length: 15 residues. The germline V gene has CDR1 SGHAT and CDR2 FQNNGV. The DNA of the CDR3 is TGTGCCAGCAGCTTATATTACAGTCCCAATCAGCCCCAGCATTTT. This translates into CASSLYYSPNQPQHF.

This clonotype was seen a few times. The chain joins TRBV7-4 to TRBJ2-3; 9 bases fit TRBD2. The CDR3 consists of 16 residues. CDR1 is SGHVT, CDR2 SQSDAQ, per germline. V lost 4 bases and J lost 9; bases outside the gene matches: 14. The CDR3 loop is CASSSGTSRNLRTQYF. CDR3 nucleotides: TGTGCCAGCAGCTCCGGGACTAGCCGAAATTTAAGGACGCAGTATTTT.

The chain carries TRBV12-3 or TRBV12-4 and TRBJ1-2, with D perhaps TRBD1 (6 bases). This CDR3 has 13 residues. V lost 6 bases and J lost 5, with 13 bases in between. CDR3 bases: TGTGCCAGCAGACTGACAGGAGTTTATGGCTACACCTTC. Translation: CASRLTGVYGYTF.

This chain links TRBV4-1 with TRBJ1-5, with 12 nucleotides matching TRBD1. Trimming removed 0 bases from V and 9 bases from J; junction bases left unmatched: 3. CDR3 length equals 15 residues. Germline values: CDR1 MGHRA, CDR2 YSYEKL. The CDR3 sequence is CASSQEGQGAWPQHF. The CDR3 coding sequence is TGCGCCAGCAGCCAAGAGGGACAGGGGGCTTGGCCCCAGCATTTT.

This clonotype was seen more than once but under ten times. The rearrangement uses TRBV12-3 or TRBV12-4 and TRBJ2-5; TRBD1 matches at 7 bases. V shed 6 bases and J 5 bases; nucleotides not matched to a gene: 9. The CDR3 covers 14 residues. CDR3 nucleotides: TGTGCCAGCAGCCGTCGACAGGGTGGGGAGACCCAGTACTTC. It is translated as CASSRRQGGETQYF.

V gene TRBV6-5 combines with J gene TRBJ2-5; D is unresolved. The DNA end favors TRBJ2-7, so the J call may be wrong. This CDR3 is built from 15 residues. The germline V gene encodes CDR1 MNHEY and CDR2 SVGAGI. The CDR3 protein is CASSYSRRLSYEQYF. CDR3 bases: TGTGCCAGCAGTTATTCCCGACGTCTTTCTTACGAGCAGTACTTC.

The chain couples TRBV6-1 to TRBJ2-6; 10 bases agree with TRBD1. Germline V gives CDR1 MNHNS, CDR2 SASEGT. V shed 5 bases and J 2 bases; nucleotides not matched to a gene: 9. The length of the CDR3 is 18 residues. The CDR3 sequence is CASSRRQGAVPGANVLTF. The CDR3 DNA is TGTGCCAGCAGTCGGAGACAGGGGGCGGTTCCTGGGGCCAACGTCCTGACTTTC.